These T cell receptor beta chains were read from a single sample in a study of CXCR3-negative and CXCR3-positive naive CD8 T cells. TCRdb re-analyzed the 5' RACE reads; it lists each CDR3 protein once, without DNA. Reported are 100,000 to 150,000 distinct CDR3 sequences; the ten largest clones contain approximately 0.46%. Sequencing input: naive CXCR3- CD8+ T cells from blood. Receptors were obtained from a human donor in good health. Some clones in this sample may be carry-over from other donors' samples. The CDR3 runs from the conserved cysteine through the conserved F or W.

CDR3: CASSQVPPRIAGGADTQYF
J: TRBJ2-3
V: TRBV4-1

CDR3: CASINRGLYLYGYTF
J: TRBJ1-2
V: TRBV28

CDR3: CASSPGTAYQETQYF
J: TRBJ2-5
V: TRBV9

CDR3: CASSPPRETQYF
J: TRBJ2-5
V: TRBV7-9

CDR3: CSARDQSGRAPSYNEQFF
J: TRBJ2-1
V: TRBV20-1

CDR3: CASSSWDSTGELFF
J: TRBJ2-2
V: TRBV6-5

CDR3: CASSQDLAYEQFF
J: TRBJ2-1
V: TRBV3-1

CDR3: CASSFPHTTGAALEQYF
J: TRBJ2-7
V: TRBV7-9

CDR3: CSVGVMRGKNTGELFF
J: TRBJ2-2
V: TRBV29-1

CDR3: CASTPRDSGTGELFF
J: TRBJ2-2
V: TRBV27

CDR3: CASSHPDLNQETQYF
J: TRBJ2-5
V: TRBV4-1

CDR3: CASSGLGEEQFF
J: TRBJ2-1
V: TRBV9

CDR3: CASSVAELADLTDTQYF
J: TRBJ2-3
V: TRBV9

CDR3: CSARDGVLQTHVEDQYF
J: TRBJ2-5
V: TRBV20-1